This T cell receptor (beta chain) is drawn from a study of blood T cell repertoires in COVID-19. Data came from immunoSEQ multiplex PCR; TCRdb stores just in-frame clones and leaves some out. Of hundreds of thousands of clones detected, 87% appear once; the ten largest clones hold 6.2%. CDR3 length equals 15 residues. The V and J ends lost 1 base and 7 bases, in that order; junction bases with no gene match: 6. CDR1 is SGHTA, CDR2 FQGNSA, per germline. The sample comprised peripheral blood. The rearrangement uses TRBV7-2 and TRBJ2-2, with 7 bases matching TRBD1. This clonotype originated in a man aged 55 to 70 who had recovered from COVID-19. CDR3 loop: CASSLGPRGFGELFF. CDR3 nucleotides: TGTGCCAGCAGCTTAGGCCCCAGGGGGTTCGGGGAGCTGTTTTTT.